This T cell receptor (beta chain) appears in the sequencing data of a study of T cell responses to AZD1222 COVID-19 vaccine (dated by TCRdb to about 2021). Regarding the study in general: TCR sequencing was performed for roughly 250 trial participants, of whom about 200 were given two doses of AZD1222 and some 26 were given two doses of MenACWY control vaccine. Trial participants were enrolled by age into subgroups of 18-55, 56-69 and 70-plus years, and around 150, 28 and 57 TCR-sequenced participants, respectively, were included in these subgroups. What the work shows at the level of the full study, not this receptor alone: In the small 56-69-year group, the increase in depth fell short of significance, most likely because of low power. Conclusions about previously exposed vaccinees were limited because only six or seven AZD1222 recipients were SARS-CoV-2 seropositive at baseline. Nearly half of unique spike-specific TCRs reportedly recognized epitopes outside regions mutated in the B.1.351 and B.1.1.7 variants. Most participants were white British and females outnumbered males, and the authors suggested that clonal diversity may have been underestimated. CD4 TCRs associated with the vaccine covered the entire spike protein, and the dominant responses were in regions 160-218 and 743-854. Because no day 14 peak-response samples were available, the repertoires could be characterized only after the peak T cell response. Spike-specific TCR breadth and depth rose significantly after two AZD1222 doses compared with day 0 and with MenACWY recipients.

The CDR3 regions of human TCRbeta chains were subjected to immunosequencing. The authors processed their data as follows. Repertoire TCRs were checked for matches against a reference library of SARS-CoV-2-specific TCRs that had been generated using the MIRA antigen-specificity platform. Breadth was defined as the fraction of unique TCRs that were SARS-CoV-2-associated. Depth was defined as the fraction of total T cells that were SARS-CoV-2-associated. Each spike-specific TCR was assigned to its reactive spike region and to a CD4 or CD8 class using the MIRA data. Log10-transformed breadth and depth values were compared by one-way ANOVA with Sidak's multiple comparisons tests. Here the immuneACCESS table is served through TCRdb, limited to in-frame sequences with V and J called. Missing clones are a known gap in these copies; in checked studies unresolved V genes cover under half, and the rest lacks a known reason. The V and J calls and clone size were taken over from that table, and D and trimming were inferred from the DNA. The sample has 150,000 to 200,000 clones on record, 87% of them singletons. The top ten clonotypes cover around 2.5% of the sample.

The germline V gene (reference sequence) gives CDR1 as DFQATT and CDR2 as SNEGSKA. V and J are truncated by 3 bases and 4 bases respectively, leaving an intervening sequence of 12 bases. Including the terminal cysteine and phenylalanine, the CDR3 comprises 13 residues. Just the 39-base CDR3 DNA is kept, in frame starting at base 1. The time point tag for this specimen amounts to: baseline before first vaccination. The intended sense of this specimen's treatment or condition label: meningococcal conjugate vaccine given as trial control. Vaccinee samples came from UK trials COV001 and COV002, including a single-blind randomized controlled phase 2/3 trial of AZD1222 (ChAdOx1 nCoV-19) in healthy adults. For TCRbeta chain sequencing, PBMC samples from trial participants were taken at day 0 and at day 28 after the second dose. As for this clone: The antigen this receptor binds is unknown. The record has no base qualities; no much larger clone is one base away.

Sequencing was performed on peripheral blood, taken on day 0 of MenACWY control vaccination. Recombination joined TRBV20-1 with TRBJ1-2; tentative D gene TRBD1, with 5 bases matching. This clonotype was sampled from an adult in good health. The DNA reads as follows: TGCAGTGCTAGTGGGGGGGGAAGCTATGGCTACACCTTC. Its protein product is CSASGGGSYGYTF.